This is a list of T cell receptor beta chains from one sample in a study of blood T cell repertoires in COVID-19. TCRdb keeps only in-frame clones here, not all; method: immunoSEQ multiplex PCR. This sample has 200,000 to 300,000 clones, with about 83% found just once. Sample: peripheral blood. The receptors shown here come from a human donor in a cohort sampled during active COVID-19. CDR3s include the opening cysteine and the closing phenylalanine or tryptophan. The D gene is left open where the match is weak. Part of the rows lack a size; the others show once, few, many or a class for expanded clones.

clone_size j_call d_call v_call cdr3_aa cdr3_nt
NA TRBJ2-2 NA TRBV28 CASSFSGVGTGELFF TGTGCCAGCAGTTTTTCAGGGGTAGGCACCGGGGAGCTGTTTTTT
NA TRBJ1-3 NA TRBV18 CASSRRGNTIYF TGTGCCAGCTCCCGCAGAGGAAACACCATATATTTT
NA TRBJ2-7 TRBD2 TRBV28 CASRTMGLAGSEQYF TGTGCCAGCAGGACAATGGGGCTAGCGGGAAGTGAGCAGTACTTC
NA TRBJ2-7 TRBD1 TRBV28 CASSGLGQGRNEQYF TGTGCCAGCAGCGGACTGGGACAGGGTCGAAACGAGCAGTACTTC
once TRBJ2-7 TRBD1 TRBV4-1 CASSHIRDRGLAGMRYEQYF TGCGCCAGCAGCCACATCCGGGACAGGGGGTTAGCTGGAATGCGCTACGAGCAGTACTTC
NA TRBJ2-1 TRBD2 TRBV9 CASSANPLAGSLNEQFF TGTGCCAGCAGCGCGAACCCCCTAGCGGGATCCCTCAATGAGCAGTTCTTC
NA TRBJ2-7 NA TRBV12-3/TRBV12-4 CASSLSVPYEQYF TGTGCCAGCAGTTTGTCGGTCCCCTACGAGCAGTACTTC
NA TRBJ2-6 NA TRBV6-1 CASSEATSIYPFSGANVLTF TGTGCCAGCAGTGAAGCGACTTCGATATACCCATTCTCTGGGGCCAACGTCCTGACTTTC
NA TRBJ2-2 TRBD1 TRBV6-5 CASSYPSTGTGELFF TGTGCCAGCAGTTACCCATCGACAGGGACCGGGGAGCTGTTTTTT
NA TRBJ2-7 NA TRBV6-6 CASSYESEQYF TGTGCCAGCAGTTACGAGTCCGAGCAGTACTTC
NA TRBJ2-1 TRBD2 TRBV3-1/TRBV3-2 CASSQVAGGSYGRYNEQFF TGTGCCAGCAGCCAAGTAGCGGGGGGCTCTTATGGGAGATACAATGAGCAGTTCTTC
once TRBJ2-7 TRBD1 TRBV19 CASGSLQGANDEQYF TGTGCCAGTGGAAGCCTACAGGGGGCCAACGACGAGCAGTACTTC
NA TRBJ1-5 TRBD1 TRBV12-3/TRBV12-4 CASSFQGDQPQHF TGTGCCAGCAGTTTCCAGGGGGATCAGCCCCAGCATTTT
NA TRBJ2-7 TRBD2 TRBV7-9 CASSPGGPHEQYF TGTGCCAGCAGCCCGGGAGGGCCCCACGAGCAGTACTTC
NA TRBJ1-4 NA TRBV28 CASSLGGAEIGKLFF TGTGCCAGCAGTTTGGGGGGGGCTGAGATAGGAAAACTGTTTTTT
NA TRBJ1-2 TRBD1 TRBV11-2 CASSFKQGAYGYTF TGTGCCAGCAGCTTTAAACAGGGGGCCTATGGCTACACCTTC
once TRBJ2-5 TRBD2 TRBV3-1/TRBV3-2 CASSQDGREGKGETQYF TGTGCCAGCAGCCAAGATGGTCGGGAGGGTAAGGGAGAGACCCAGTACTTC
NA TRBJ2-3 TRBD2 TRBV19 CASRGNGRALRTDTQYF TGTGCCAGTAGAGGTAATGGGAGGGCCCTACGCACAGATACGCAGTATTTT
NA TRBJ1-4 NA TRBV11-2 CASSLDPGGAREKLFF TGTGCCAGCAGCTTAGATCCGGGGGGGGCGAGGGAAAAACTGTTTTTT
few TRBJ1-5 TRBD1 TRBV10-1 CASSPSQGFGSNQPQHF TGCGCCAGCAGTCCCTCACAGGGGTTTGGAAGCAATCAGCCCCAGCATTTT
NA TRBJ2-5 NA TRBV5-1 CASSLGTGYWETQYF TGCGCCAGCAGCTTGGGAACAGGGTATTGGGAGACCCAGTACTTC
NA TRBJ2-4 TRBD1 TRBV19 CASSTRQGGENIQYF TGTGCCAGTAGTACAAGACAGGGGGGAGAAAACATTCAGTACTTC
once TRBJ1-4 TRBD1 TRBV15 CATSRDQGGASEKLFF TGTGCCACCAGCAGAGATCAAGGGGGCGCAAGTGAAAAACTGTTTTTT
NA TRBJ1-1 NA TRBV20-1 CSARRQREAFF TGCAGTGCTAGACGGCAGCGAGAAGCTTTCTTT
NA TRBJ2-4 TRBD2 TRBV3-1/TRBV3-2 CASSQDLTGTAGGIQYF TGTGCCAGCAGCCAAGACCTTACCGGGACCGCGGGGGGCATTCAGTACTTC
NA TRBJ1-1 TRBD1 TRBV3-1/TRBV3-2 CASSRQGVVTEAFF TGTGCCAGCAGCCGTCAGGGGGTAGTCACTGAAGCTTTCTTT
NA TRBJ1-1 TRBD1 TRBV19 CASSMGGQGATEAFF TGTGCCAGTAGTATGGGTGGGCAGGGGGCCACTGAAGCTTTCTTT
NA TRBJ1-4 NA TRBV24-1 CATSDWTPLGEKLFF TGTGCCACCAGTGATTGGACTCCCCTCGGGGAAAAACTGTTTTTT
NA TRBJ1-1 TRBD1 TRBV18 CASSLQGAGDTEAFF TGTGCCAGCTCATTACAGGGGGCTGGGGACACTGAAGCTTTCTTT
few TRBJ1-3 NA TRBV9 CASSVDRPSSGNTIYF TGTGCCAGCAGCGTAGATCGTCCCAGCTCTGGAAACACCATATATTTT
NA TRBJ2-5 TRBD1 TRBV6-4 CASSAGQGAETQYF TGTGCCAGCAGTGCGGGACAGGGGGCCGAGACCCAGTACTTC
few TRBJ2-2 TRBD1 TRBV19 CATKWDRYTGELFF TGTGCCACCAAATGGGACAGGTACACCGGGGAGCTGTTTTTT
NA TRBJ2-7 NA TRBV6-2/TRBV6-3 CASSDSLEQYF TGTGCCAGCAGTGACAGCCTGGAGCAGTACTTC